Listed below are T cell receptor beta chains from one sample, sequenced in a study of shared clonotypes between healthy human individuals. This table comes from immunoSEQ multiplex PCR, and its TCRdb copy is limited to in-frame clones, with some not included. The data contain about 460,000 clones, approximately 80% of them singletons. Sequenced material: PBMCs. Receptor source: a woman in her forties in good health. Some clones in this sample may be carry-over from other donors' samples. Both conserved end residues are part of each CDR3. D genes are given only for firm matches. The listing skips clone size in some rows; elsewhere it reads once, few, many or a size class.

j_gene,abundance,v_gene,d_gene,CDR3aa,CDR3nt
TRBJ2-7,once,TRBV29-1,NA,CSADQLGEQYF,TGCAGCGCTGACCAACTAGGCGAGCAGTACTTC
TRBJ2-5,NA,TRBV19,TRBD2,CASSTTRTSGGETQYF,TGTGCCAGTAGTACCACCCGGACTAGCGGGGGAGAGACCCAGTACTTC
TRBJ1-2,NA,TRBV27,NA,CASVDPRQDPYGYTF,TGTGCCAGCGTCGATCCCCGACAGGATCCCTATGGCTACACCTTC
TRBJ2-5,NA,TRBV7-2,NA,CASSQGASGYQETQYF,TGTGCCAGCAGCCAGGGGGCTAGCGGGTACCAAGAGACCCAGTACTTC
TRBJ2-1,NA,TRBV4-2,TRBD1,CASSQGTGDIYNEQFF,TGTGCCAGCAGCCAAGGGACAGGAGATATATACAATGAGCAGTTCTTC
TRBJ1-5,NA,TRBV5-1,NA,CASSCKGILGGAYSNQPQHF,TGCGCCAGCAGCTGTAAGGGGATCCTGGGGGGTGCGTATAGCAATCAGCCCCAGCATTTT
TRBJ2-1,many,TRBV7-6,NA,CASSLSSRPILNEQFF,TGTGCCAGCAGCTTATCGTCTAGACCGATACTTAATGAGCAGTTCTTC
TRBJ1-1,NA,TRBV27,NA,CASSLRIKFSGSTEAFF,TGTGCCAGCAGTTTAAGGATCAAGTTCTCTGGGTCCACTGAAGCTTTCTTT
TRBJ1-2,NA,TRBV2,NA,CASSVTLLGGYTF,TGTGCCAGCAGCGTGACACTTTTGGGCGGCTACACCTTC
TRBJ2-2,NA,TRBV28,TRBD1,CASIRTGGLRTGELFF,TGTGCCAGCATCCGGACAGGGGGTTTGAGAACCGGGGAGCTGTTTTTT
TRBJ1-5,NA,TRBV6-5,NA,CASSYAPPDRSQHF,TGTGCCAGCAGTTACGCCCCACCCGACAGGAGCCAGCATTTT
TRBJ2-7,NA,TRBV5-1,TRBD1,CASSTTGDGYEQYF,TGCGCCAGCAGCACGACAGGGGACGGGTACGAGCAGTACTTC
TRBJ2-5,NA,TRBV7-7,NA,CASSLLGSPETQYF,TGTGCCAGCAGCCTGCTAGGGTCCCCGGAGACCCAGTACTTC
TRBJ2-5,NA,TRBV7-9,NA,CASSYPLSRGGETQYF,TGTGCCAGCAGCTACCCTCTATCTAGGGGTGGCGAGACCCAGTACTTC
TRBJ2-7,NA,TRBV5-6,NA,CASSHRYSLTGDFSYEQYF,TGTGCCAGCAGCCACAGGTATTCCCTCACAGGGGACTTCTCCTACGAGCAGTACTTC
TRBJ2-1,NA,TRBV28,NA,CASSLGRAYSSYNEQFF,TGTGCCAGCAGTTTAGGCCGAGCTTATAGCTCCTACAATGAGCAGTTCTTC
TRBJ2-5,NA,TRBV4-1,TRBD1,CASSQPGQGAPLKETQYF,TGCGCCAGCAGCCAACCGGGACAGGGGGCCCCCCTGAAAGAGACCCAGTACTTC
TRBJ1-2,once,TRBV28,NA,CASRTRTLHYGYTF,TGTGCCAGCAGGACCCGGACACTCCACTATGGCTACACCTTC
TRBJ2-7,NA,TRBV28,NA,CASSSTALSYEQYF,TGTGCCAGCAGTTCGACAGCGTTATCCTACGAGCAGTACTTC
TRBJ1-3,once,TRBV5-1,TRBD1,CASSIAGQGANTIYF,TGCGCCAGCAGCATCGCGGGACAGGGGGCAAACACCATATATTTT
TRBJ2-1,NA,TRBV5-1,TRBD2,CASSLGRLAGANEQFF,TGCGCCAGCAGCTTGGGGCGACTAGCGGGAGCCAATGAGCAGTTCTTC
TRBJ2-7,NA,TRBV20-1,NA,CSGLVTEQYF,TGCAGTGGACTAGTCACCGAGCAGTACTTC
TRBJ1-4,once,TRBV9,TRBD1,CASSARQGGGEKLFF,TGTGCCAGCAGCGCCCGACAGGGCGGGGGGGAAAAACTGTTTTTT
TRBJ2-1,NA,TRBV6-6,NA,CASRHTGSAYNEQFF,TGTGCCAGCAGACACACGGGAAGCGCCTACAATGAGCAGTTCTTC
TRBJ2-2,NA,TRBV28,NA,CASSSLGSTGELFF,TGTGCCAGCAGTAGCCTTGGTAGCACCGGGGAGCTGTTTTTT
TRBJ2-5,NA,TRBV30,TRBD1,CAWSPLTGAETQYF,TGTGCCTGGAGCCCTTTGACAGGGGCAGAGACCCAGTACTTC
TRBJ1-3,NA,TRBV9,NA,CASSLSTGGNTIYF,TGTGCCAGCAGCTTATCGACGGGAGGAAACACCATATATTTT
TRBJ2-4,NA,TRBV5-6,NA,CASSSLGVTGKNIQYF,TGTGCCAGCAGCTCCCTCGGGGTCACGGGCAAAAACATTCAGTACTTC
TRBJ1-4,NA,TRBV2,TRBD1,CASSALTGGSGRNEKLFF,TGTGCCAGCAGTGCCCTGACAGGGGGGTCCGGGAGGAATGAAAAACTGTTTTTT
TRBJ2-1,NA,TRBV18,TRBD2,CASSPELAGVNNEQFF,TGTGCCAGCTCACCAGAGCTAGCGGGAGTCAACAATGAGCAGTTCTTC
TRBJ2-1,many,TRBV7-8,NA,CASGVGYYNEQFF,TGTGCCAGTGGCGTGGGTTACTACAATGAGCAGTTCTTC
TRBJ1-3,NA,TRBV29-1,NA,CSVETPGNTIYF,TGCAGCGTTGAGACTCCCGGAAACACCATATATTTT
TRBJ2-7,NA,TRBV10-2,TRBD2,CASSEASGSSSYEQYF,TGCGCCAGCAGTGAGGCAAGCGGGAGTAGTTCCTACGAGCAGTACTTC
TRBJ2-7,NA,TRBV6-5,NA,CASSYSDSHSYEQYF,TGTGCCAGCAGTTACTCGGACTCTCACTCCTACGAGCAGTACTTC
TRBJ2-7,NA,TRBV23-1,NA,CANGRPSYEQYF,TGCGCCAACGGCAGACCTTCCTACGAGCAGTACTTC
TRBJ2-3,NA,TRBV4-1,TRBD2,CASSQVWASGSTDTQYF,TGCGCCAGCAGCCAAGTCTGGGCTAGCGGGAGCACAGATACGCAGTATTTT
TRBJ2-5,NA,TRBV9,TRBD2,CASSLAGVETQYF,TGTGCCAGCAGCTTAGCGGGGGTGGAGACCCAGTACTTC
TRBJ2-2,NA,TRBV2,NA,CASSVQRTGELFF,TGTGCCAGCAGTGTTCAGCGAACCGGGGAGCTGTTTTTT
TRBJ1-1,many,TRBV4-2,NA,CASSQDWGTVDAEAFF,TGTGCCAGCAGCCAAGATTGGGGGACGGTGGACGCTGAAGCTTTCTTT
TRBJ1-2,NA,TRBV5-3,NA,CASKGNGVYGYTF,TGTGCCAGCAAGGGGAACGGCGTCTATGGCTACACCTTC
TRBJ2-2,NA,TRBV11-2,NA,CASSRARRNTGELFF,TGTGCCAGCAGCCGCGCCAGGCGGAACACCGGGGAGCTGTTTTTT